Below, one T cell receptor (beta chain) is given with its context. Its antigen is undetermined. Clones were read by immunoSEQ multiplex PCR, and TCRdb kept only the in-frame ones, dropping some. There are about 80,000 clones in the sample; about nine tenths occur only once, and roughly 6.1% lies in the top ten. CDR3 size: 14 residues. Germline values: CDR1 SGHDN, CDR2 FVKESK. Trimming pared 4 bases from V and 1 base from J, leaving 10 bases between. The sample originates from a study of PD-L1 blockade in urothelial cancer. The wider study: Analysis of blood occurred 3 weeks (second dose) and 6 weeks after treatment start. Findings and caveats of the study: Lower than median blood TCR clonality before treatment predicted better survival. Durable benefit accompanied greater 3-week expansion of tumor-associated blood clones.

V is TRBV14 and J is TRBJ1-2; D not certain. Sequenced material: PBMCs, taken around atezolizumab (anti-PD-L1) treatment. The receptor's source is a woman aged 70-85 years with urothelial cancer. The CDR3 DNA is TGTGCCAGCAGCCTCACAACAGTTAACTATGGCTACACCTTC. Protein product: CASSLTTVNYGYTF.